Given below is one T cell receptor beta chain in context. No antigen is known for it. V was clipped by 6 bases and J by 7 bases; unmatched bases: 19. The CDR3 contains 17 residues. Germline V gene lookup returns CDR1 WSHSY and CDR2 SAAADI. The entry originates in a study of T cell responses to AZD1222 COVID-19 vaccine. The protocol was immunoSEQ multiplex PCR, while the TCRdb copy is restricted to in-frame clones and leaves out a portion. The table lists approximately 68,000 clones, around 88% of them singletons. Study-wide results and limits: Epitopes outside B.1.351 and B.1.1.7 mutated regions reportedly drew nearly half of spike TCRs.

This specimen was peripheral blood, taken on day 0 of AZD1222 vaccination. The receptor was derived from an adult in good health. J is TRBJ2-3 and V is TRBV10-2; 7 positions agree with TRBD2. In DNA form, the CDR3 reads TGCGCCAGCAGAGGATGGGAAGCGGGACGTAAAGGGCATACGCAGTATTTT. Residues: CASRGWEAGRKGHTQYF.